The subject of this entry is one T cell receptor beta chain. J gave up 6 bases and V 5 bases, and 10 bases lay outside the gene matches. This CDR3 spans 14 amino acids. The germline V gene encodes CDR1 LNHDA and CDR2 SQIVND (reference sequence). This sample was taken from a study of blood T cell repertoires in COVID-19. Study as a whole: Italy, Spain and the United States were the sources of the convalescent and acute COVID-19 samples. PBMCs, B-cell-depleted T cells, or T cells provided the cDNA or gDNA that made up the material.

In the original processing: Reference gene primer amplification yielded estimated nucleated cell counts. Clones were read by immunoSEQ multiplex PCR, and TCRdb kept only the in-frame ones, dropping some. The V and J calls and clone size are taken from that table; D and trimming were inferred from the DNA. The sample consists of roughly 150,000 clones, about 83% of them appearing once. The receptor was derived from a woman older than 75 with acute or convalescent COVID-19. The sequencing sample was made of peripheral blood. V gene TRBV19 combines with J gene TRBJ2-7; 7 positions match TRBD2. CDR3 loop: CASSPLGGGLEQYF. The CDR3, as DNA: TGTGCCAGTAGTCCACTCGGGGGAGGGCTCGAGCAGTACTTC.